This entry is about one TCR beta chain. This CDR3 contains 16 residues. Germline CDR1 is SQVTM and CDR2 is ANQGSEA. The trim removed 3 bases at V and 6 bases at J, leaving 13 bases unmatched. Authors' analysis steps: Reference gene primers were amplified, and this amplification served to estimate nucleated cell counts. The method was immunoSEQ multiplex PCR; TCRdb's version includes in-frame clones alone and lacks a portion of them. Clone size and V and J calls were adopted from that table, with D and trimming inferred from the DNA. The table records 190,000 or so clones, roughly 92% of them present only once. The Seattle site enrolled patients during active infection and followed them longitudinally. This entry comes from a study of blood T cell repertoires in COVID-19. Study background: Spain, Italy and the United States supplied samples that represented acute and convalescent COVID-19. Sources were T cells, B-cell-depleted T cells, or PBMCs; the material itself was cDNA or gDNA.

The clonotype was recovered from a man in his thirties or forties with COVID-19, enrolled during active disease. This chain links TRBV29-1 with TRBJ2-1; the match to TRBD1 covers 8 bases. The sequenced material came from peripheral blood. The CDR3 DNA sequence: TGCAGCGTTGACCCGACTCTCAGGACAGGGCGCAATGAGCAGTTCTTC. This codes for CSVDPTLRTGRNEQFF.